Listed here are 9 T cell receptor beta chains from one sample, sequenced in a study of blood T cell repertoires in COVID-19 (TCRdb year 2020). To prepare the library, the immunoSEQ multiplex PCR assay was applied. Here the immuneACCESS table is served through TCRdb, limited to in-frame sequences with V and J called. Missing clones are a known gap in these copies; in checked studies unresolved V genes cover under half, and the rest lacks a known reason. The table for this sample lists about 210,000 clones; roughly nine tenths of them were counted only once. 0.95% to 1.5% of the sample is in the top ten clones. The sample comprised peripheral blood. These receptors came from a young man with acute or convalescent COVID-19.

The V gene is TRBV11-3, the J gene TRBJ2-1; 9 nucleotides agree with TRBD2. The V gene end was trimmed by 5 bases and the J gene end by 7 bases; junction bases not matched to a gene: 12. This CDR3 is built from 16 residues. Germline assignment: CDR1 SGHNT and CDR2 YENEEA. CDR3 region: CASSPPGRGRGNEQFF. The CDR3 coding sequence is TGTGCCAGCAGCCCCCCAGGGCGCGGGAGGGGAAATGAGCAGTTCTTC. Together with reference TRBV11-3 and TRBJ2-1, the CDR3 gives the full variable domain: EAGVVQSPRYKIIEKKQPVAFWCNPISGHNTLYWYLQNLGQGPELLIRYENEEAVDDSQLPKDRFSAERLKGVDSTLKIQPAELGDSAVYLCASSPPGRGRGNEQFFGPGTRLTVL.

The DNA of the CDR3 is TGTGCCAGCAGCTTAACGACAGTCATGAACACTGAAGCTTTCTTT. Translating gives CASSLTTVMNTEAFF. V and J are TRBV7-2 and TRBJ1-1, with a possible D match to TRBD1 (5 bases). The CDR3 length is 15 residues. V gave up 2 bases and J gave up 0 bases, with 10 bases separating them. The germline V gene has CDR1 SGHTA and CDR2 FQGNSA.

This clone was observed once. The chain couples TRBV30 to TRBJ1-5, with D possibly matching TRBD1 (5 bases). In germline, CDR1 is GTSNPN, CDR2 SVGIG (reference sequence). Trimming stripped 0 bases from V and 4 bases from J, with 13 bases between. CDR3 length: 15 amino acids. The CDR3 DNA is TGTGCCTGGAGTGTAGGAGGGTGGGGGAATCAGCCCCAGCATTTT. Translation gives CAWSVGGWGNQPQHF.

This rearrangement joins TRBV5-1 to TRBJ1-3; D is uncertain. The germline V and J ends were trimmed by 0 bases and 7 bases, with 11 bases remaining between them. The germline V gene encodes CDR1 SGHRS and CDR2 YFSETQ. The CDR3 contains 14 residues. CDR3 coding DNA: TGCGCCAGCAGCTTGGACGGATCAGGTAACACCATATATTTT. Translating it yields CASSLDGSGNTIYF.

The rearrangement uses TRBV6-1 and TRBJ1-2, with D possibly matching TRBD1 (5 bases). The CDR3 runs to 14 residues. Per the germline V gene, CDR1 is MNHNS and CDR2 is SASEGT. Trimming took 3 bases from V and 5 from J, leaving 13 bases between them. The CDR3 here is CASSDGRGLYGYTF. DNA of the CDR3: TGTGCCAGCAGTGATGGTAGGGGACTTTATGGCTACACCTTC.

The J gene is TRBJ2-6, the V gene TRBV6-1; D not resolved. Per germline, CDR1 MNHNS and CDR2 SASEGT. This CDR3 contains 15 residues. V shed 3 bases and J shed 0 bases, with 6 bases lying between them. CDR3 loop: CASSDKSSGANVLTF. The CDR3 DNA reads TGTGCCAGCAGTGACAAGAGCTCTGGGGCCAACGTCCTGACTTTC.

The J gene is TRBJ1-1, the V gene TRBV5-1; tentatively, D is TRBD1 (6 bases). The CDR3 is 15 residues long. V was pared by 4 bases and J by 0 bases, with 13 bases between. Germline-derived CDR1 and CDR2 are SGHRS and YFSETQ. CDR3 DNA sequence: TGCGCCAGCAGCAACCGCAGGGACATGAACACTGAAGCTTTCTTT. Protein product: CASSNRRDMNTEAFF. Together with reference TRBV5-1 and TRBJ1-1, the CDR3 gives the full variable domain: KAGVTQTPRYLIKTRGQQVTLSCSPISGHRSVSWYQQTPGQGLQFLFEYFSETQRNKGNFPGRFSGRQFSNSRSEMNVSTLELGDSALYLCASSNRRDMNTEAFFGQGTRLTVV.

The chain uses TRBV7-3 and TRBJ2-2; TRBD2 aligns across 10 bases. The ends lost 1 base at V and 5 bases at J; junction bases unmatched: 10. CDR3 length: 18 residues. Germline CDR1 SGHTA, CDR2 FQGTGA. This CDR3 is CASSLMVAGGRMTGELFF. The CDR3 nucleotides read TGTGCCAGCAGCTTAATGGTAGCGGGGGGAAGAATGACCGGGGAGCTGTTTTTT.

DNA of the CDR3: TGTGCCAGCAGTTTTTCTGCTTCGGAGATGAACACTGAAGCTTTCTTT. Protein sequence: CASSFSASEMNTEAFF. This chain connects TRBV28 to TRBJ1-1; D is unclear. The germline V gene has CDR1 MDHEN and CDR2 SYDVKM. Trimming pared 3 bases from V and 0 bases from J, leaving 14 bases between. The CDR3 runs to 16 residues.